The 10 T cell receptor beta chains below come from one sample, sequenced in a study of blood T cell repertoires in COVID-19. Method: immunoSEQ multiplex PCR; TCRdb's copy keeps in-frame clones and lacks some. The profile shows tens of thousands of clones, approximately 70% of them singletons. The sample was PBMCs or T cells enriched from blood (not recorded which). The receptors shown here come from an older woman who had been exposed to COVID-19.

J is TRBJ1-6 and V is TRBV30; D is possibly TRBD1 (5 bases). Germline loops: CDR1 GTSNPN, CDR2 SVGIG (reference sequence). This CDR3 has 13 residues. Trimming shortened V by 3 bases and J by 8 bases, and 11 bases separated the two germline ends. DNA of the CDR3: TGTGCCTGGAGGGGGCAGGGATATTCACCCCTCCACTTT. Its translation: CAWRGQGYSPLHF.

V and J are TRBV10-1 and TRBJ2-2; possible D gene TRBD1, 6 bases. Germline values: CDR1 WNHNN, CDR2 SYGVQD (reference sequence). This CDR3 is 14 amino acids long. Trimming stripped 2 bases from V and 5 bases from J, with 9 bases between. CDR3 amino acids: CASSEHRVTGELFF. CDR3 DNA sequence: TGCGCCAGCAGTGAGCACAGGGTTACCGGGGAGCTGTTTTTT.

The CDR3 reads CASSPTHNEQFF. CDR3 sequence (DNA): TGTGCCAGCAGCCCGACACACAATGAGCAGTTCTTC. This chain joins TRBV3-1 (or the pseudogene TRBV3-2) and TRBJ2-1; D remains ambiguous. The ends were cut back, 4 bases at V and 5 bases at J, with 6 bases in the middle. The CDR3 extends over 12 amino acids. CDR1 is LGHDT and CDR2 is YNNKEL in the germline V gene (reference sequence).

The chain has TRBV5-1 and TRBJ1-2, with D possibly matching TRBD1 (5 bases). CDR3 length equals 12 residues. The V end lost 4 bases, the J end lost 8 bases, and 12 bases lay between the germline ends. Germline V gene lookup returns CDR1 SGHRS and CDR2 YFSETQ. The CDR3 DNA sequence: TGCGCCAGCAGCCTCCAGGGTGGCGGCTACACCTTC. Translated, it gives CASSLQGGGYTF.

The chain recombines TRBV30 with TRBJ1-4, with 10 bases matching TRBD1. CDR3 size: 14 residues. V was clipped by 2 bases and J by 8 bases; unmatched bases: 5. Per the germline V gene, CDR1 is GTSNPN and CDR2 is SVGIG (reference sequence). The CDR3 reads CAWSSDRGQEKLFF. CDR3 sequence (DNA): TGTGCCTGGAGTAGCGACAGGGGGCAGGAAAAACTGTTTTTT. Full variable domain (remainder filled in from reference TRBV30 and TRBJ1-4): SQTIHQWPATLVQPVGSPLSLECTVEGTSNPNLYWYRQAAGRGLQLLFYSVGIGQISSEVPQNLSASRPQDRQFILSSKKLLLSDSGFYLCAWSSDRGQEKLFFGSGTQLSVL.

This chain links TRBV5-1 with TRBJ1-2; D gene unclear. The V end lost 1 base, the J end lost 2 bases, and 12 bases lay between the germline ends. CDR1 is SGHRS and CDR2 is YFSETQ in the germline V gene. The CDR3 contains 15 residues. The CDR3, as DNA: TGCGCCAGCAGCTTGACGGCAGGCCTAAACTATGGCTACACCTTC. Protein sequence: CASSLTAGLNYGYTF. Using reference TRBV5-1 and TRBJ1-2 for the parts outside the CDR3, the full variable domain is KAGVTQTPRYLIKTRGQQVTLSCSPISGHRSVSWYQQTPGQGLQFLFEYFSETQRNKGNFPGRFSGRQFSNSRSEMNVSTLELGDSALYLCASSLTAGLNYGYTFGSGTRLTVV.

The chain links TRBV11-1 to TRBJ2-7; D gene unclear. V was shortened by 0 bases and J by 3 bases, with 6 bases between the two germline ends. CDR3 length: 13 residues. Germline V CDR1 and CDR2: SGHAT, FQDESV (reference sequence). The CDR3 DNA is TGTGCCAGCAGCTTAGCCCTGAGCTACGAGCAGTACTTC. Translated, it gives CASSLALSYEQYF.

V and J are TRBV9 and TRBJ1-2, with 7 bases that match TRBD1. J was trimmed by 8 bases and V by 0 bases; bases with no gene match: 4. The CDR3 runs 13 residues. CDR1 and CDR2 (germline): SGDLS, YYNGEE. Here the CDR3 reads CASSVATGDGYTF. The DNA for the CDR3 is TGTGCCAGCAGCGTAGCTACAGGGGACGGCTACACCTTC.

This clone has only one observation. The chain links TRBV27 to TRBJ2-7; perhaps TRBD2 as D (6 bases). The germline CDR1 and CDR2 sequences are MNHEY and SMNVEV (reference sequence). The CDR3 loop spans 15 amino acids. V lost 4 bases and J 0 bases, leaving 13 bases between the germline ends. CDR3 nucleotides: TGTGCCAGCAGTTGGGACTTGCCGAGCTCCTACGAGCAGTACTTC. Translation: CASSWDLPSSYEQYF.

J is TRBJ2-3 and V is TRBV12-1; the table's D call TRBD1 went unverified against the DNA. TRBV12-1 has pseudogene status. This CDR3 spans 20 amino acids. CDR3 DNA sequence: TGTGCCAGCAGCTTTAAGGGGCTCCGGCACGGACGATCAAGCACAGATACGCAGTATTTT. It is translated as CASSFKGLRHGRSSTDTQYF.